This note documents a single TCR beta chain sequence. No antigen is known for it. The data stem from a study of STAT5B mutations in CD4+ large granular lymphocyte leukemia. Using immunoSEQ multiplex PCR, the repertoire was profiled, and TCRdb retains in-frame clones only, with some absent. The table records about 22,000 clones, around 81% of them present only once. Study results and limitations: CD4-sorted patient repertoires seemed more clonal than healthy CD4+ repertoires.

With 7 bases clipped from V and 4 bases from J, the junction kept 4 bases outside the gene matches. The V gene's germline CDR1 is LNHDA and CDR2 SQIVND (reference sequence). The CDR3 spans 14 residues. The chain carries TRBV19 and TRBJ2-2; 9 bases are shared with TRBD1. Sample: CD4+ T cells from blood buffy coats. This TCR was sampled from a human donor in good health. The CDR3 here is CASKTGGFTGELFF. CDR3 in DNA: TGTGCCAGTAAAACAGGGGGCTTCACCGGGGAGCTGTTTTTT. Together with reference TRBV19 and TRBJ2-2, the CDR3 gives the full variable domain: DGGITQSPKYLFRKEGQNVTLSCEQNLNHDAMYWYRQDPGQGLRLIYYSQIVNDFQKGDIAEGYSVSREKKESFPLTVTSAQKNPTAFYLCASKTGGFTGELFFGEGSRLTVL.